This T cell receptor beta chain originates from a study of blood T cell repertoires in COVID-19. Across the study: T cells, B-cell-depleted T cells, or PBMCs supplied cDNA or gDNA.

Original processing notes: Reference gene primer amplification gave nucleated cell count estimates. Sequencing was performed with immunoSEQ multiplex PCR; in TCRdb, only in-frame clones are kept and a portion is missing. D and trimming come from the DNA, and the V and J calls and clone size come from that table. The repertoire holds 200,000 to 250,000 clones, with roughly four fifths as singletons. Germline assignment: CDR1 SGDLS and CDR2 YYNGEE. The CDR3 length is 15 residues. The V segment lost 0 bases and the J segment 6 bases; nucleotides outside the gene matches: 7. Sequenced sample: peripheral blood. The chain has TRBV9 and TRBJ2-7; TRBD1 matches at 9 bases. The TCR sequence derives from a woman under 40 who had recovered from COVID-19. The CDR3 reads CASSVGGQGTSEQYF. CDR3 nucleotides: TGTGCCAGCAGCGTAGGGGGACAGGGTACTTCCGAGCAGTACTTC.